Below are 15 T cell receptor beta chains sequenced from a single sample in a study of beta chain features in type 1 diabetes. The entirety of the isolated RNA underwent reverse transcription, so expressed TCRB transcripts were sequenced. TCRdb's copy holds only in-frame clones and misses some; the assay was immunoSEQ multiplex PCR. The sample lists about 740,000 clones, around an eighth occurring once. For these receptors, no antigen is known. Study conclusions and caveats: For Type 1 diabetes patients, all four CD4+ subsets carried TCRB CDR3s that were moderately but significantly shorter.

Source material: naive CD4+ T cells from blood. These receptor sequences come from a man aged 18 to 29 with type 1 diabetes.

This clone was seen a few times. The rearrangement uses TRBV19 and TRBJ2-2; the D is unclear. The germline CDR1 and CDR2 sequences are LNHDA and SQIVND (reference sequence). Deletions cut 3 bases from V and 5 bases from J, with 13 bases between. The CDR3 loop spans 15 amino acids. CDR3 loop: CASSISGLPTGELFF. CDR3 DNA sequence: TGTGCCAGTAGTATCTCCGGCTTACCGACCGGGGAGCTGTTTTTT.

V is TRBV6-5 and J is TRBJ1-1, with D unclear. The V end lost 6 bases, the J end lost 0 bases, and 8 bases lay between the germline ends. Germline V gene sequence: CDR1 MNHEY, CDR2 SVGAGI. This CDR3 contains 13 residues. CDR3 protein: CASSDQMNTEAFF. The DNA for the CDR3 is TGTGCCAGCAGCGATCAGATGAACACTGAAGCTTTCTTT.

The table lists this clone with a few counts. The rearrangement links TRBV6-5 to TRBJ1-5; D is ambiguous. Germline V gene data show CDR1 as MNHEY and CDR2 as SVGAGI. Trimming left V 5 bases short and J 6 bases short, with 14 bases between. The CDR3 sequence is 14 residues long. The CDR3 spells CASSPTGSGQPQHF. The CDR3 nucleotides read TGTGCCAGCAGTCCCACCGGGTCGGGTCAGCCCCAGCATTTT.

The chain links TRBV4-1 to TRBJ1-2; D is undetermined. CDR1 and CDR2 (germline): MGHRA, YSYEKL. The germline V and J ends were trimmed by 1 base and 0 bases, with 12 bases remaining between them. The CDR3 has 16 amino acids. For the CDR3, the DNA is TGCGCCAGCAGCCAAGCCCAAGATCCAGCTAACTATGGCTACACCTTC. Amino acid sequence: CASSQAQDPANYGYTF.

This clone was seen only a few times. This chain joins TRBV6-1 and TRBJ2-5; D perhaps matches TRBD1 (5 bases). In germline, CDR1 is MNHNS, CDR2 SASEGT. This CDR3 has 15 residues. V lost 3 bases to trimming and J lost 2 bases, with 13 bases between them. The CDR3 region is CASSEDLGHQETQYF. The CDR3 coding sequence is TGTGCCAGCAGTGAGGACCTTGGACATCAAGAGACCCAGTACTTC.

CDR3 sequence reads: CASNPRGLNTEAFF. CDR3 DNA: TGTGCCAGCAACCCTCGTGGGTTGAACACTGAAGCTTTCTTT. The gene calls are TRBV6-1 and TRBJ1-1; D remains unclear. Germline lookup yields CDR1 MNHNS and CDR2 SASEGT. The V and J ends lost 7 bases and 0 bases respectively, with 12 bases between them. The CDR3 is made up of 14 amino acids.

In its sample, this clone was seen a few times. V gene TRBV7-8 combines with J gene TRBJ1-2; TRBD1 is a possible D gene (5 bases). CDR1 is SGHVS and CDR2 is FQNEAQ in the germline V gene. The CDR3 covers 14 residues. V was cut by 5 bases and J by 10 bases, with 20 bases left in between. In DNA form, the CDR3 reads TGTGCCAGCAGCGTCGGAGCCGGGACCGGGACCTACACCTTC. This encodes CASSVGAGTGTYTF.

The chain combines TRBV27 with TRBJ2-7, with D maybe TRBD2 (5 bases). Looked up from germline, CDR1 is MNHEY and CDR2 is SMNVEV (reference sequence). The CDR3 covers 14 residues. Trimming took off 6 bases at V and 3 bases at J, with 15 bases between the two ends. The CDR3 DNA sequence: TGTGCCAGCAGCCACGCCCCGGAGGACTACGAGCAGTACTTC. Amino acid sequence: CASSHAPEDYEQYF.

To note about this clone: The sample holds other DNA sequences that translate to the same CDR3. The chain links TRBV7-3 to TRBJ1-1; TRBD1 might be the D (6 bases). The ends were cut back, 4 bases at V and 1 base at J, with 10 bases in the middle. The germline CDR1 and CDR2 sequences are SGHTA and FQGTGA. There are 14 residues in the CDR3. In DNA, the CDR3 is TGTGCCAGCAGCTCCTCGGGACAGAACACTGAAGCTTTCTTT. Amino acids: CASSSSGQNTEAFF.

Only a few counts were recorded for this clone. The chain is built from TRBV9 and TRBJ2-2, with 7 bases that match TRBD1. V trimming: 6 bases; J trimming: 0 bases; junction bases outside the gene matches: 2. This CDR3 comprises 14 residues. Per the germline V gene, CDR1 is SGDLS and CDR2 is YYNGEE. CDR3 in amino acids: CASNRGANTGELFF. In nucleotides, the CDR3 is TGTGCCAGCAACAGGGGCGCGAACACCGGGGAGCTGTTTTTT.

The chain employs TRBV29-1 and TRBJ1-2; D not certain. This CDR3 region has 13 residues. Trimming shortened V by 4 bases and J by 4 bases, and 13 bases separated the two germline ends. In germline, CDR1 is SQVTM, CDR2 ANQGSEA. CDR3 nucleotides: TGCAGCGTTGTAGGCAGAATGGGCTATGGCTACACCTTC. Its translation is CSVVGRMGYGYTF.

This chain uses TRBV15 with TRBJ1-3, with 9 positions matching TRBD1. CDR3 length: 17 amino acids. CDR1 and CDR2 (germline): LNHNV, YYDKDF (reference sequence). Unmatched junction bases numbered 6, after V lost 2 bases and J lost 1 base. As DNA, the CDR3 is TGTGCCACCAGCAGATCGGGACAGGGATCATCTGGAAACACCATATATTTT. Translated, it gives CATSRSGQGSSGNTIYF.

This rearrangement joins TRBV7-2 to TRBJ2-5; D is perhaps TRBD1 (5 bases). This CDR3 contains 14 residues. V lost 7 bases to trimming and J lost 4 bases, with 16 bases between them. The germline V gene has CDR1 SGHTA and CDR2 FQGNSA. CDR3: CASTSDWGGETQYF. CDR3 nucleotide sequence: TGTGCCAGCACCTCCGATTGGGGCGGAGAGACCCAGTACTTC.

The chain combines TRBV2 with TRBJ2-5, with TRBD2 identical over 8 bases. With V trimmed by 3 bases and J by 4 bases, 7 bases remained unmatched. The CDR3 spans 15 residues. Germline V gene data show CDR1 as SNHLY and CDR2 as FYNNEI. For the CDR3, the DNA is TGTGCCAGCAGTGAGGATTTAGCGGGGACAGAGACCCAGTACTTC. Translated: CASSEDLAGTETQYF.

This clone was counted only a few times. CDR3 residues: CASSFEDGSTYEQYF. The DNA of the CDR3 is TGTGCCAGCAGCTTCGAGGACGGGTCGACCTACGAGCAGTACTTC. The genes are TRBV13 and TRBJ2-7; D is unclear. Germline CDR1 is PRHDT and CDR2 is FYEKMQ (reference sequence). The CDR3 is 15 residues long. Deletions cut 3 bases from V and 2 bases from J, with 14 bases between.